This T cell receptor (beta chain) is drawn from a study of control samples from healthy donors and cancer patients. CDR3 size: 18 residues. V lost 3 bases and J lost 10, with 28 bases in between. Germline V gene sequence: CDR1 MGHRA, CDR2 YSYEKL. Some clones are missing from TCRdb's copy, which holds only in-frame ones; the method was immunoSEQ multiplex PCR. The sample comprises approximately 40,000 clones, 65% to 85% of which are singletons, and roughly 21% rests with the top ten. This clone was seen more than once but under ten times. This chain uses TRBV4-1 with TRBJ2-1; D is uncertain. Sequenced input: PBMCs. This receptor was obtained from a woman in her sixties or seventies with lung cancer. The CDR3: CASSHSRRPGPLVGEQFF. CDR3 sequence (DNA): TGCGCCAGCAGCCACTCTCGTAGACCCGGACCCCTGGTCGGGGAGCAGTTCTTC.